The TCR beta chain under discussion was sequenced for a study of shared clonotypes between healthy human individuals. A split of CD4+ cells into CD45RA+ naive and CD45RA-negative memory subsets was performed. To note about this clone: At the DNA level, this CDR3 is encoded by other sequences in the same sample as well.

Germline V gene lookup returns CDR1 ENHRY and CDR2 SYGVKD. The CDR3 extends over 11 amino acids. V lost 3 bases to trimming and J lost 6 bases, with 6 bases between them. Researchers divided each subset's genomic DNA evenly across several immunoSEQ plates. Generated by immunoSEQ multiplex PCR, the TCRdb table keeps only in-frame clones and is missing some. Of 2 million or so clones in the sample, around 95% were seen once. Sequencing was done on a sample of naive CD4+ T cells sorted from blood. The subset was: CD45RA+ positively selected. The chain recombines TRBV10-3 with TRBJ2-7; D possibly matches TRBD1 or TRBD2 (5 bases each). The source is a man aged 18-30 years in good health. The CDR3 here is CAISDGGEQYF. As DNA, the CDR3 is TGTGCCATCAGTGATGGGGGCGAGCAGTACTTC.